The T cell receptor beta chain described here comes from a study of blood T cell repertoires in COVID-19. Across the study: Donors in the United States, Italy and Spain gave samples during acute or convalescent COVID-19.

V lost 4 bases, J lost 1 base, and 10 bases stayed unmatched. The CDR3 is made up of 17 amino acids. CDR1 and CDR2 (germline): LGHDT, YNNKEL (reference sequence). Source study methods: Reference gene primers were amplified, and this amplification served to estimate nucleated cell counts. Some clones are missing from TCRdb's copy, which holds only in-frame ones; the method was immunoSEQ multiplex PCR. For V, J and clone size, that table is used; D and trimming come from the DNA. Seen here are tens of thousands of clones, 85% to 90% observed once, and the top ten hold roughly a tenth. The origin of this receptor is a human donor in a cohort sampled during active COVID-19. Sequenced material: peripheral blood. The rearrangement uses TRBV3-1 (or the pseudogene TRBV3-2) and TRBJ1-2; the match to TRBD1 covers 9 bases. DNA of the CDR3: TGTGCCAGCAGCCGACTACAGGGGGCAAAGGGTAACTATGGCTACACCTTC. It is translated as CASSRLQGAKGNYGYTF.